A single sample is the source of the 3 T cell receptor beta chains below, sequenced in a study of blood T cell repertoires in COVID-19. Libraries were prepared by immunoSEQ multiplex PCR; TCRdb keeps only in-frame clonotypes and omits some of them. The data show 23,000 or so clones, roughly 80% seen once. The sample taken for sequencing was peripheral blood. The origin of the receptors is a woman of 80 years or more with acute or convalescent COVID-19.

The chain links TRBV5-1 to TRBJ1-2, with D possibly being TRBD1 (6 bases). Germline CDR1 and CDR2: SGHRS and YFSETQ. V was cut by 4 bases and J by 4 bases, with 14 bases left in between. CDR3 length equals 14 residues. In DNA, the CDR3 is TGCGCCAGCAGCGCCTCTACAGGGATCTATGGCTACACCTTC. Amino acids: CASSASTGIYGYTF.

The V and J genes are TRBV11-3 and TRBJ1-1, with no clear D. V was shortened by 7 bases and J by 5 bases, with 11 bases between the two germline ends. This CDR3 region has 12 residues. The germline gives CDR1 SGHNT, CDR2 YENEEA. For the CDR3, the DNA is TGTGCCAGCAACCAGGCGGGGACTGAAGCTTTCTTT. Encoded protein: CASNQAGTEAFF.

The chain has TRBV5-4 and TRBJ1-6; 12 nucleotides agree with TRBD1. Germline V gene sequence: CDR1 SGHNT, CDR2 YYREEE (reference sequence). The CDR3 is 17 residues long. Germline trimming cut 4 bases from V and 9 bases from J; bases unmatched to any gene: 11. The CDR3 reads CASSEGQGAVSISPLHF. In nucleotides, the CDR3 is TGTGCCAGCAGCGAGGGACAGGGGGCAGTGAGTATTTCACCCCTCCACTTT.